Sequencing of this T cell receptor (beta chain) was carried out in a study of T cells in Graves' hyperthyroidism and ophthalmopathy. Notes on the study in general: The model anticipated ophthalmopathy a median around six months pre-onset.

The source material, RNA transcripts, was used to amplify TCR beta CDR3 regions. HTBI primers drove first-round RT-PCR of the TCR CDR3. TCRdb re-called the multiplex PCR reads through MiXCR, storing one row per CDR3 protein. This table has around 370,000 distinct CDR3 sequences, 18% appearing once. Diagnoses were established using clinical symptoms, serum thyroxine and TRAb, thyroid ultrasound and orbital computed tomography. CDR1 is SEHNR and CDR2 is FQNEAQ in the germline V gene (reference sequence). There are 19 residues in the CDR3. V lost 3 bases and J lost 0; bases outside the gene matches: 12. Worth noting for this clonotype: Its antigen is not known.

The receptor comes from a man aged 18 to 29 with Graves' ophthalmopathy. The sample comprised blood. The chain employs TRBV7-9 and TRBJ2-2; TRBD2 matches 8 bases. The CDR3 sequence: CASSLGPLFSGANTGELFF. The DNA for the CDR3 is TGTGCCAGCAGCTTGGGTCCCCTCTTTAGCGGGGCGAACACCGGGGAGCTGTTTTTT.